Described below is a single TCR beta chain sequence and its context. V shed 2 bases and J shed 5 bases, with 13 bases lying between them. The germline CDR1 and CDR2 sequences are MNHEY and SMNVEV (reference sequence). The length of the CDR3 is 15 residues. This entry comes from a study of CD8 T cells in Susac syndrome. Random hexamers primed reverse transcription of about 0.45 to 1 ug RNA. MiXCR was run by TCRdb on the immunoSEQ multiplex PCR reads, yielding one entry per CDR3 protein. The profile shows 95,000 to 150,000 distinct CDR3 sequences, around 94% of them singletons. The chain has TRBV27 and TRBJ2-1; TRBD1 is a possible D gene (5 bases). What was sequenced was CD8+ T cells from PBMCs. The TCR sequence derives from a human donor with Susac syndrome. The CDR3 spells CASSLGRGRDNEQFF. The DNA of the CDR3 is TGTGCCAGCAGTTTAGGTAGGGGCCGGGACAATGAGCAGTTCTTC.